A single sample is the source of the 22 T cell receptor beta chains below, sequenced in a study of a mutant IDH1 vaccine in newly diagnosed glioma. Time point meaning: baseline, week 1 (first vaccination visit). Treatment in this sample: pre-vaccination baseline after standard-of-care therapy. Measured with immunoSEQ multiplex PCR; TCRdb has only the in-frame clones, and not every one. The sample lists around 63,000 clones, about 90% occurring once. The material was PBMCs, obtained from a glioma patient treated with radiotherapy, temozolomide or both. Receptor source: a man aged 45-65 years with glioma.

The V gene is TRBV5-1, the J gene TRBJ2-1; the match to TRBD2 covers 11 bases. Germline-derived CDR1 and CDR2 are SGHRS and YFSETQ. The CDR3 consists of 16 residues. J lost 7 bases, V lost 4 bases, and 10 bases had no gene match. The CDR3 coding sequence is TGCGCCAGCAGCCTAATAGCGGGGGGGCCGTCGAATGAGCAGTTCTTC. Translating it yields CASSLIAGGPSNEQFF.

This clone was recorded a few times. V usage is TRBV5-1 and J usage is TRBJ2-2; the D gene is possibly TRBD1 (5 bases). V was shortened by 2 bases and J by 3 bases, with 8 bases between the two germline ends. Germline V lookup: CDR1 SGHRS, CDR2 YFSETQ. CDR3 length equals 14 residues. This chain's CDR3 is CASSFRADTGELFF. The DNA of the CDR3 is TGCGCCAGCAGCTTCAGGGCTGACACCGGGGAGCTGTTTTTT.

CDR3 in amino acids: CAWSSGQGAMNTEAFF. CDR3 DNA sequence: TGTGCCTGGAGTAGTGGACAGGGGGCGATGAACACTGAAGCTTTCTTT. The chain couples TRBV30 to TRBJ1-1; TRBD1 matches at 11 bases. CDR1 is GTSNPN and CDR2 is SVGIG in the germline V gene (reference sequence). The CDR3 covers 16 residues. V dropped 2 bases and J dropped 0; count of bases not matched to a gene: 5.

This chain uses TRBV30 with TRBJ1-2; 10 positions agree with TRBD1. V was pared by 2 bases and J by 6 bases, with 6 bases of the junction left unmatched. Per the germline V gene, CDR1 is GTSNPN and CDR2 is SVGIG (reference sequence). The CDR3 covers 14 residues. The CDR3 loop is CAWSKDRGHDGYTF. The CDR3 nucleotides are TGTGCCTGGAGTAAAGACAGGGGGCATGATGGCTACACCTTC.

The CDR3 DNA is TGTGCCAGCGCCGGGACTAGCATGTCTGGGGCCAACGTCCTGACTTTC. Protein: CASAGTSMSGANVLTF. V is TRBV5-5 and J is TRBJ2-6, with 9 bases lining up with TRBD2. The J segment lost 1 base and the V segment lost 7 bases, leaving 6 bases of the junction unmatched. Germline loops: CDR1 SGHKS, CDR2 YYEKEE (reference sequence). CDR3 length: 16 residues.

The sample holds one count of this clone. J is TRBJ2-3 and V is TRBV19; D remains unclear. The CDR3 extends over 13 amino acids. The V gene's germline CDR1 is LNHDA and CDR2 SQIVND (reference sequence). Trimming cost V 9 bases and J 2 bases, with 12 bases left between them. The CDR3 spells CASFSSFTDTQYF. Here the CDR3 DNA reads TGTGCCAGCTTTAGCTCTTTCACAGATACGCAGTATTTT.

The CDR3, as DNA: TGTGCCAGCATGTCATACAATGAGCAGTTCTTC. Protein: CASMSYNEQFF. The chain links TRBV2 to TRBJ2-1, with D uncertain. The CDR3 is 11 amino acids. The germline V gene encodes CDR1 SNHLY and CDR2 FYNNEI. V lost 7 bases and J lost 4, with 5 bases in between.

The chain's CDR3 is CASSLEGPQHF. Here the CDR3 DNA reads TGTGCCAGCAGCTTAGAAGGGCCCCAGCATTTT. The chain links TRBV7-2 to TRBJ1-5; D unresolved. The V end was cut by 1 base, the J end by 9 bases, with 4 bases between. The CDR3 runs to 11 residues. Germline assignment: CDR1 SGHTA and CDR2 FQGNSA.

The chain links TRBV6-5 to TRBJ1-5, with 7 nucleotides matching TRBD1. The CDR3 is 14 residues long. Germline assignment: CDR1 MNHEY and CDR2 SVGAGI. V lost 5 bases to trimming and J lost 5 bases; unmatched junction nucleotides: 6. The CDR3 DNA sequence: TGTGCCAGCAGTCTGACAGGGAAGCATCAGCCCCAGCATTTT. The encoded protein is CASSLTGKHQPQHF.

The J gene is TRBJ1-3, the V gene TRBV28, with a weak D call TRBD1 (5 bases). Germline CDR1 MDHEN, CDR2 SYDVKM. Trimming took 4 bases from V and 0 from J, leaving 7 bases between them. The CDR3 length is 14 residues. DNA for the CDR3: TGTGCCAGCAGTTCGGGGGGCTCTGGAAACACCATATATTTT. It is translated as CASSSGGSGNTIYF.

J is TRBJ1-3 and V is TRBV6-1; maybe TRBD1 (5 bases). Trimming left V 4 bases short and J 4 bases short, with 11 bases between. Germline V gene sequence: CDR1 MNHNS, CDR2 SASEGT. The CDR3 is made up of 14 amino acids. DNA of the CDR3: TGTGCCAGCAGTGCCTACTCAGGGGGAAACACCATATATTTT. As protein: CASSAYSGGNTIYF.

Only one count was recorded for this clone. The rearrangement uses TRBV19 and TRBJ1-1; D is undetermined. This CDR3 is 11 amino acids long. Germline V gives CDR1 LNHDA, CDR2 SQIVND (reference sequence). V was pared by 8 bases and J by 0 bases, with 4 bases between. The CDR3, as DNA: TGTGCCAGTTTACTGAACACTGAAGCTTTCTTT. Amino acid sequence: CASLLNTEAFF.

The chain combines TRBV6-1 with TRBJ2-1; D is possibly TRBD1 (6 bases). V gave up 3 bases and J gave up 8 bases, with 20 bases separating them. From germline, CDR1 is MNHNS and CDR2 SASEGT. This CDR3 spans 16 amino acids. The CDR3 reads CASSDRGIVVGDEQFF. For the CDR3, the DNA is TGTGCCAGCAGTGATAGGGGGATCGTTGTCGGGGATGAGCAGTTCTTC.

This rearrangement joins TRBV7-9 to TRBJ2-1; 12 bases fit TRBD1. With 7 bases clipped from V and 4 bases from J, the junction kept 5 bases outside the gene matches. The CDR3 sequence is 15 residues long. CDR1 is SEHNR and CDR2 is FQNEAQ in the germline V gene (reference sequence). DNA for the CDR3: TGTGCCAGCACCGGGGACAGGGGGCGGTACAATGAGCAGTTCTTC. This sequence encodes CASTGDRGRYNEQFF.

The chain uses TRBV6-6 and TRBJ2-2; D remains unclear. Trimming removed 0 bases at V and 5 bases at J, with 7 bases between. Germline-derived CDR1 and CDR2 are MNHNY and SVGAGI (reference sequence). The length of the CDR3 is 14 residues. The CDR3 bases are TGTGCCAGCAGTTACTCGATGGGGACCGGGGAGCTGTTTTTT. It yields the protein CASSYSMGTGELFF.

This rearrangement joins TRBV10-3 to TRBJ2-7; D is ambiguous. Per germline, CDR1 ENHRY and CDR2 SYGVKD. The V end lost 6 bases, the J end lost 4 bases, and 7 bases lay between the germline ends. This CDR3 is 11 amino acids long. The CDR3 nucleotides read TGTGCCATCAGCGACAATTACGAGCAGTACTTC. Protein sequence: CAISDNYEQYF.

The V call is TRBV4-1, the J call TRBJ2-3; 12 bases line up with TRBD2. The CDR3 has 17 amino acids. Germline V gene lookup returns CDR1 MGHRA and CDR2 YSYEKL. V was pared by 0 bases and J by 7 bases, with 8 bases of the junction left unmatched. CDR3 nucleotide sequence: TGCGCCAGCAGCCAAGAAGCGACTAGCGGGGGCTTTTATACGCAGTATTTT. Amino acids: CASSQEATSGGFYTQYF.

The genes are TRBV13 and TRBJ2-1; the match to TRBD2 covers 15 bases. CDR3 length: 15 residues. The germline V gene has CDR1 PRHDT and CDR2 FYEKMQ (reference sequence). The ends lost 5 bases at V and 7 bases at J; junction bases unmatched: 3. CDR3 region: CASSRGTSGRNEQFF. For the CDR3, the DNA is TGTGCCAGCAGCAGAGGGACTAGCGGGAGGAATGAGCAGTTCTTC.

J is TRBJ1-5 and V is TRBV7-3; perhaps TRBD1 as D (6 bases). Trimming left V 2 bases short and J 4 bases short, with 12 bases between. CDR1 is SGHTA, CDR2 FQGTGA, per germline. There are 15 residues in the CDR3. This CDR3 reads CASSLVGGKNQPQHF. The CDR3, as DNA: TGTGCCAGCAGCTTAGTAGGGGGGAAAAATCAGCCCCAGCATTTT.

V usage is TRBV6-4 and J usage is TRBJ2-7; D gene ambiguous. This CDR3 is 14 amino acids long. V was shortened by 4 bases and J by 1 base, with 11 bases between the two germline ends. Germline V CDR1 and CDR2: MRHNA, SNTAGT. CDR3 coding DNA: TGTGCCAGCAGTGGGATAGGGTTGTCCTACGAGCAGTACTTC. It yields the protein CASSGIGLSYEQYF.

The chain employs TRBV19 and TRBJ2-5; TRBD2 might be the D (5 bases). The CDR3 is 14 amino acids. Per the germline V gene, CDR1 is LNHDA and CDR2 is SQIVND (reference sequence). V dropped 7 bases and J dropped 1 base, with 13 bases sitting between them. The CDR3 sequence: CASKEAHTQETQYF. DNA of the CDR3: TGTGCCAGTAAGGAGGCGCATACCCAAGAGACCCAGTACTTC.

The chain employs TRBV19 and TRBJ2-7; TRBD2 agrees at 9 bases. This CDR3 contains 14 residues. The germline gives CDR1 LNHDA, CDR2 SQIVND (reference sequence). V shed 7 bases, J shed 4 bases, and the junction held 8 bases outside the gene matches. The DNA of the CDR3 is TGTGCCAGTACTAGCGGGATCCCTCCGTACGAGCAGTACTTC. Translated, it gives CASTSGIPPYEQYF.